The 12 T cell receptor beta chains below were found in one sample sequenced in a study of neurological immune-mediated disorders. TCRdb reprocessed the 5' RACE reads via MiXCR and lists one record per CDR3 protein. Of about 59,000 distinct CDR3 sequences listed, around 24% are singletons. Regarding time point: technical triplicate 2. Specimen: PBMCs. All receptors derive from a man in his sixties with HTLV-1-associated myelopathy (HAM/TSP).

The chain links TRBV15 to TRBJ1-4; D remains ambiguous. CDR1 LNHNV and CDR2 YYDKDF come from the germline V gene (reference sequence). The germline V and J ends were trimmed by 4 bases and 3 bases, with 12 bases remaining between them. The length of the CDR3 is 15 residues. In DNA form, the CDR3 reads TGTGCCACCAGCATAACCCAGTGGGCTAATGAAAAACTGTTTTTT. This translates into CATSITQWANEKLFF.

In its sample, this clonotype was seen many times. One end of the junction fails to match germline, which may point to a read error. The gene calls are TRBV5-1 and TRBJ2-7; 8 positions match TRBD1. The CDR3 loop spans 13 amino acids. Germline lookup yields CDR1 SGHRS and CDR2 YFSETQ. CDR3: CASSSTGRQGWHF. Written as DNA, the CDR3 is TGCGCCAGCAGCTCAACCGGGCGACAGGGGTGGCACTTC.

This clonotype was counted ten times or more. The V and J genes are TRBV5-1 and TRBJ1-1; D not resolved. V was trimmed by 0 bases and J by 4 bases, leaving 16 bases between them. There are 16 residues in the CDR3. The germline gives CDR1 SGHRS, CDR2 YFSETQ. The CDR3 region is CASSLEGWSEGTEAFF. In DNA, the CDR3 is TGCGCCAGCAGCTTGGAAGGGTGGTCCGAAGGCACTGAAGCTTTCTTT.

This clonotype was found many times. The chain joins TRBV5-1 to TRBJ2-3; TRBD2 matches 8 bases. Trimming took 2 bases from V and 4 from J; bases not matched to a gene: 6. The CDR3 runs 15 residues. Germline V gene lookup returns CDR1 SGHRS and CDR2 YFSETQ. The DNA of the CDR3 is TGCGCCAGCAGCTTCGGGGGGGCACAAGCAGATACGCAGTATTTT. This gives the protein CASSFGGAQADTQYF.

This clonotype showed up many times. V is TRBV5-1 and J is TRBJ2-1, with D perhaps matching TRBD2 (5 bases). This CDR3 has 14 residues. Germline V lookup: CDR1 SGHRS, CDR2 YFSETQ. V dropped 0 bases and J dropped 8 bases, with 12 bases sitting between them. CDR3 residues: CASSLALGVDEQFF. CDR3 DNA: TGCGCCAGCAGCTTGGCGTTGGGAGTTGATGAGCAGTTCTTC.

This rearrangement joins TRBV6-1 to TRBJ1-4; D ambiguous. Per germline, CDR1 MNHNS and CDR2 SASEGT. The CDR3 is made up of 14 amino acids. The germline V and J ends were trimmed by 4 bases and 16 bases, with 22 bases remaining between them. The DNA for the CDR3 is TGTGCCAGCAGTGTAGCCATGGCTGCCCCCAGGCAGTTTTTT. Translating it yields CASSVAMAAPRQFF.

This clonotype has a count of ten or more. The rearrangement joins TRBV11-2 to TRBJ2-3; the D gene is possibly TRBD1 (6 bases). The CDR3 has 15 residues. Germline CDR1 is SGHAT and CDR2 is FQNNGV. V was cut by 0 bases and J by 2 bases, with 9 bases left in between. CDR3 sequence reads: CASSLDGGATDTQYF. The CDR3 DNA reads TGTGCCAGCAGCTTAGATGGGGGCGCCACAGATACGCAGTATTTT.

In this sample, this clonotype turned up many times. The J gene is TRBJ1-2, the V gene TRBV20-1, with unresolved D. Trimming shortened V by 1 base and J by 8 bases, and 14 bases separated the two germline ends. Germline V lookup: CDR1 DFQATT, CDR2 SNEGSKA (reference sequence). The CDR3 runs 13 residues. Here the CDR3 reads CSARAQVPPGYTF. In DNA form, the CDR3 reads TGCAGTGCTAGAGCCCAGGTGCCCCCCGGCTACACCTTC.

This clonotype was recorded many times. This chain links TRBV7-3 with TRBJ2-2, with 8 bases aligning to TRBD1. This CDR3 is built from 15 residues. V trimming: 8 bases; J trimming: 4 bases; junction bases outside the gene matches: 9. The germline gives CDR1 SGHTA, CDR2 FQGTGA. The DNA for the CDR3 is TGTGCCAGCCGGCAGGGGGCGGCCCCCACCGGGGAGCTGTTTTTT. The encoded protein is CASRQGAAPTGELFF.

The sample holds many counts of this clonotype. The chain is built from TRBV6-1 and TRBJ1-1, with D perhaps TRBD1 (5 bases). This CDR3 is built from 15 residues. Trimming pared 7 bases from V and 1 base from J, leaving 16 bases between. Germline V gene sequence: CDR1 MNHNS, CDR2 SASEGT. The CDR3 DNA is TGTGCCAGCAACCACGCGGGGGGAGGGAACACTGAAGCTTTCTTT. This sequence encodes CASNHAGGGNTEAFF.

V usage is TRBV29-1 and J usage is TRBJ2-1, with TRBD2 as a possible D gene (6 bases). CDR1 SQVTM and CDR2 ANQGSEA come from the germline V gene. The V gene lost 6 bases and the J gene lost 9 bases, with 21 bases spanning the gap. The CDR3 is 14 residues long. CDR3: CSVTSGLDFGEQFF. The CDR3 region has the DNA TGCAGCGTGACTTCGGGACTGGATTTTGGTGAGCAGTTCTTC.

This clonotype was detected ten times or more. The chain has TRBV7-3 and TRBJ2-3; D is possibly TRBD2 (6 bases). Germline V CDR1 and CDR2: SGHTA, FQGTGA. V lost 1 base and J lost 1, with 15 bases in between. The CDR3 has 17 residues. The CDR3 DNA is TGTGCCAGCAGCTTAAAACACGGCGGGGACGGCACAGATACGCAGTATTTT. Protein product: CASSLKHGGDGTDTQYF.